What follows is one T cell receptor (beta chain) and its context. The antigen is not known. The time point: cycle 4 day 1 (C4D1), after around six weeks of nivolumab. With no exception, relapse followed autologous stem cell transplantation in all patients, and brentuximab vedotin exposure varied. Germline CDR1 SGHVS, CDR2 FQNEAQ. CDR3 size: 14 residues. The V and J ends lost 2 bases and 0 bases respectively, with 8 bases between them. This specimen belongs to a study of PD-1 blockade in classical Hodgkin lymphoma. Whole-study findings and limits: CD4+ TCR diversity, unlike CD8+, climbed significantly by C4D1.

Assay: immunoSEQ multiplex PCR; the TCRdb copy retains only in-frame clones and omits some. The data hold about 39,000 clones, with 70% to 85% observed a single time. The sequence was obtained from a human donor with classical Hodgkin lymphoma. The specimen comprised peripheral blood mononuclear cells (PBMCs), sampled before the fourth cycle of nivolumab. The chain employs TRBV7-8 and TRBJ2-7; possible D gene TRBD1, 5 bases. DNA of the CDR3: TGTGCCAGCAGCTTACAGGGAAGCTCCTACGAGCAGTACTTC. It specifies CASSLQGSSYEQYF.